One T cell receptor (beta chain) is described in this entry. Its antigen is unidentified. With 3 bases removed from V and 0 bases from J, the gap between germline ends came to 16 bases. There are 17 residues in the CDR3. Per germline, CDR1 MDHEN and CDR2 SYDVKM. These data are taken from a study of T cells after yellow fever vaccination. The overall study: SMART-Seq v4 Ultra Low Input prepared libraries from low-cell fractions. Study-level results: Re-detected after boosting: most primary clones, about 95% of CD4 and under 90% of CD8. CD4 and CD8 compartments shared a small share of clonotypes, likely from convergent recombination.

Template switching by 5'RACE produced TCR cDNA, adding a universal primer site and UMIs. TCRdb processed the 5' RACE reads anew with MiXCR; each CDR3 protein has one entry. The data show approximately 550,000 distinct CDR3 sequences, with around an eighth seen just once and over 12% held by the top ten. The rearrangement uses TRBV28 and TRBJ2-3; D remains unclear. This clonotype was obtained from a man aged 25-45 years who received the YFV17D yellow fever vaccine. This specimen consisted of PBMCs, obtained on the day of the yellow fever booster vaccination. CDR3 in amino acids: CASSFVEAPLSTDTQYF. DNA for the CDR3: TGTGCCAGCAGTTTTGTCGAGGCGCCTCTTAGCACAGATACGCAGTATTTT.